This T cell receptor beta chain was retrieved from a study of T cell changes during pregnancy in multiple sclerosis. In its sample, this clone was seen once. V was trimmed by 0 bases and J by 3 bases, leaving 9 bases between them. The CDR3 length is 13 residues. Per the germline V gene, CDR1 is SQVTM and CDR2 is ANQGSEA. The method was immunoSEQ multiplex PCR; TCRdb's version includes in-frame clones alone and lacks a portion of them. The repertoire consists of approximately 50,000 clones, with around 90% occurring once and the leading ten covering approximately 10%. Material: CD8+ T cells from peripheral blood mononuclear cells, obtained after pregnancy. This clonotype originated in a female donor with multiple sclerosis, enrolled in a pregnancy study. The chain uses TRBV29-1 and TRBJ2-7; perhaps TRBD1 as D (6 bases). CDR3 amino acids: CSVEDLDSYEQYF. Written as DNA, the CDR3 is TGCAGCGTTGAAGATCTGGACAGCTACGAGCAGTACTTC.